This TCR beta chain emerged from a study of naive CD8 T cells in extremely preterm neonates. Broader study findings: Preterm infants showed shorter CDR3s, fewer N additions and less trimming than older groups. The authors flagged variable productive template counts in preterm samples.

Germline V gene lookup returns CDR1 SGDLS and CDR2 YYNGEE. This CDR3 spans 15 amino acids. Trimming removed 0 bases from V and 8 bases from J; junction bases left unmatched: 10. Worth noting for this clone: Its antigen remains unknown.

Healthy children aged 16-56 months having elective surgery, and healthy nonsmoking adults, gave blood. Each sample had roughly 19,000–110,000 sorted naive CD8+ T cells. Measured with immunoSEQ multiplex PCR; TCRdb has only the in-frame clones, and not every one. The data show a few thousand clones, 95% to 98% seen once. The V and J genes are TRBV9 and TRBJ1-2; 7 bases line up with TRBD1. Sequences were obtained from naive CD8+ T cells from blood. The receptor's source is a human donor in good health. The CDR3 bases are TGTGCCAGCAGCGTAGAACCGACAGGGTCGGACGGCTACACCTTC. It is translated as CASSVEPTGSDGYTF.